This T cell receptor (beta chain) was recovered during a study of OX40 agonist ivuxolimab in advanced cancers. Overall study: Of mixed ages from 23 to 79 and averaging 60 years, the group was around 78% male. Overall study findings and caveats: The study observed clonal expansion of CD4+ and CD8+ blood T cells by week 6 at 0.1 to 3.0 mg/kg.

The table came from immunoSEQ multiplex PCR; TCRdb's copy has only in-frame clones and leaves some out. The profile shows 70,000 to 80,000 clones, approximately 85% of them singletons. The CDR3 consists of 15 residues. Per germline, CDR1 LNHDA and CDR2 SQIVND (reference sequence). Losses at the gene ends were 7 bases for V and 5 bases for J; bases not matched to a gene: 6. Autoimmune disease history or systemic immunosuppression meant exclusion. Sampling of blood occurred at baseline, cycle 4 day 1, and cycle 7 day 1. Notes on this clone: Its target is unknown.

Sequencing used CD4+ or CD8+ T cells sorted from blood, obtained in a trial of the OX40 agonist ivuxolimab. The sequence was obtained from an adult with an advanced solid tumor such as melanoma, head and neck, liver or kidney cancer. The rearrangement uses TRBV19 and TRBJ1-6, with 9 nucleotides matching TRBD1. CDR3 sequence reads: CASTPDRGNNSPLHF. Written as DNA, the CDR3 is TGTGCCAGTACTCCCGACAGGGGGAATAATTCACCCCTCCACTTT. The full variable domain, with the rest looked up from reference TRBV19 and TRBJ1-6, is DGGITQSPKYLFRKEGQNVTLSCEQNLNHDAMYWYRQDPGQGLRLIYYSQIVNDFQKGDIAEGYSVSREKKESFPLTVTSAQKNPTAFYLCASTPDRGNNSPLHFGNGTRLTVT.